Following are 7 T cell receptor beta chains from one sample sequenced in a study of low-dose radiotherapy and immunotherapy resistance in tumors. Gene-specific TRAV and TRBV primers were used for first-strand cDNA, covering alpha and beta chains. TCR amplification used roughly 20 PCR cycles, a constant-region primer and a V-primer adapter. TCRdb reprocessed the reads via MiXCR and lists one record per CDR3 protein. The sample consists of approximately 100,000 distinct CDR3 sequences, about 20% of them appearing once. Indicated time point: after trial treatment. The treatment was: LDRT plus nivolumab, ipilimumab, low-dose cyclophosphamide and aspirin (RACIN trial). The specimen was PBMCs, collected after low-dose radiotherapy plus immunotherapy. The receptors originated from a male donor with prostate cancer.

This clonotype was recorded at least ten times. The chain carries TRBV20-1 and TRBJ1-2, with D possibly being TRBD1 (5 bases). Germline V gives CDR1 DFQATT, CDR2 SNEGSKA (reference sequence). The CDR3 length is 14 residues. V was cut by 1 base and J by 8 bases, with 17 bases left in between. The CDR3 protein is CSARVKGDPVGYTF. CDR3 nucleotides: TGCAGTGCTAGAGTGAAAGGGGACCCCGTAGGCTACACCTTC.

Ten or more counts support this clonotype. The V call is TRBV5-1, the J call TRBJ1-6; TRBD1 matches at 7 bases. The V segment lost 0 bases and the J segment 6 bases; nucleotides outside the gene matches: 3. CDR1 and CDR2 from the germline V gene are SGHRS and YFSETQ. This CDR3 is 15 amino acids long. CDR3 in DNA: TGCGCCAGCAGCTTGGACAGGGGCAGTAATTCACCCCTCCACTTT. Protein sequence: CASSLDRGSNSPLHF.

This clonotype was counted many times. The V and J genes are TRBV11-3 and TRBJ2-3; D is unclear. There are 14 residues in the CDR3. CDR1 is SGHNT and CDR2 is YENEEA in the germline V gene. V gave up 3 bases and J gave up 1 base, with 8 bases separating them. The CDR3 loop reads CASSFDGRTDTQYF. The CDR3 nucleotides read TGTGCCAGCAGCTTTGACGGGCGCACAGATACGCAGTATTTT.

Comments on this clonotype: A far larger clone differs by one base, so this is likely a read error. V is TRBV13 and J is TRBJ2-1; 9 bases match TRBD2. With V trimmed by 5 bases and J by 10 bases, 9 bases remained unmatched. The CDR3 contains 14 residues. In germline, CDR1 is PRHDT, CDR2 FYEKMQ (reference sequence). In DNA, the CDR3 is TGTGCCAGCAGCCCGGGACTAGCTACGGACGAGCAGTTCTTC. Translated, it gives CASSPGLATDEQFF.

The chain links TRBV7-2 to TRBJ1-2; maybe TRBD1 (5 bases). The CDR3 contains 13 residues. Germline lookup yields CDR1 SGHTA and CDR2 FQGNSA. The V end lost 6 bases, the J end lost 6 bases, and 14 bases lay between the germline ends. Here the CDR3 reads CASSLLRGHGYTF. The CDR3 bases are TGTGCCAGCAGTTTACTGCGGGGCCATGGCTACACCTTC.

This clonotype was picked up many times. This chain connects TRBV12-3 or TRBV12-4 to TRBJ1-6; 11 nucleotides align to TRBD1. After removal of 10 bases from V and 6 bases from J, the junction contained 14 bases not matched to a gene. The CDR3 covers 17 residues. CDR3 nucleotide sequence: TGTGCCATCACTAGAGGGTGGGACAGGGGGTCTAATTCACCCCTCCACTTT. This encodes CAITRGWDRGSNSPLHF.

This clonotype has more than one count but fewer than ten. The V gene is TRBV6-2 or TRBV6-3, the J gene TRBJ2-3, with 10 bases identical to TRBD2. After removal of 4 bases from V and 4 bases from J, the junction contained 8 bases not matched to a gene. This CDR3 comprises 16 residues. Looked up from germline, CDR1 is MNHEY and CDR2 is SVGEGT. The CDR3 region has the DNA TGTGCCAGCAGTTTCCGAGCGGGGGGGGTCTCAGATACGCAGTATTTT. Amino acids: CASSFRAGGVSDTQYF.